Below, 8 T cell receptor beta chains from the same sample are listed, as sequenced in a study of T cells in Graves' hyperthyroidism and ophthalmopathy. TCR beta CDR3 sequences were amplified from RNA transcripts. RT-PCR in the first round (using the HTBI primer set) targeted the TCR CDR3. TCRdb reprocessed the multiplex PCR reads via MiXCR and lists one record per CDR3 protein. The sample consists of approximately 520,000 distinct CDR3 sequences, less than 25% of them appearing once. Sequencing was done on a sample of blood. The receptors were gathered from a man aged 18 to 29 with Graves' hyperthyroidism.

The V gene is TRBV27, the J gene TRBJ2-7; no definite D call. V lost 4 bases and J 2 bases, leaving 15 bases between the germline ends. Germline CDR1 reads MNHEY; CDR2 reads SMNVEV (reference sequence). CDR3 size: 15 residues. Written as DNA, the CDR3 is TGTGCCAGCAGTTCCAGAAATCGCGTTCCCTACGAGCAGTACTTC. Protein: CASSSRNRVPYEQYF.

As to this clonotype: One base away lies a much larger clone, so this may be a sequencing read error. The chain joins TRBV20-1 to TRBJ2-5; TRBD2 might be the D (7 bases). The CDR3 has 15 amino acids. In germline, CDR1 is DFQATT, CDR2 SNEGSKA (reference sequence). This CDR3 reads CIARDRRGGLETQYF. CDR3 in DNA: TGCATTGCTAGAGATAGGAGGGGGGGGTTGGAGACCCAGTACTTC.

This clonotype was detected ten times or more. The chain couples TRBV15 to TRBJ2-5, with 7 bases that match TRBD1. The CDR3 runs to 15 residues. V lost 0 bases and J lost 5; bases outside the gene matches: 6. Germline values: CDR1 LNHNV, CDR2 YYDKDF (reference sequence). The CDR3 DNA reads TGTGCCACCAGCAGAGATCAAGGGGGCCGGGAGACCCAGTACTTC. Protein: CATSRDQGGRETQYF.

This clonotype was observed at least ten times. The CDR3, as DNA: TGTGCCAGTAGTATAGATCAAACCGGGACAGGGGCCGAGACCCAGTACTTC. Protein: CASSIDQTGTGAETQYF. The V and J genes are TRBV19 and TRBJ2-5; 10 nucleotides line up with TRBD1. CDR3 length: 17 amino acids. CDR1 is LNHDA, CDR2 SQIVND, per germline (reference sequence). V lost 0 bases and J lost 5; bases outside the gene matches: 9.

This CDR3 reads CASKGAGGNTIYF. The CDR3 DNA is TGTGCCAGCAAGGGGGCAGGAGGAAACACCATATATTTT. The chain is built from TRBV5-5 and TRBJ1-3; TRBD1 aligns across 7 bases. The trim removed 6 bases at V and 4 bases at J, leaving 4 bases unmatched. Germline loops: CDR1 SGHKS, CDR2 YYEKEE (reference sequence). CDR3 length: 13 residues.

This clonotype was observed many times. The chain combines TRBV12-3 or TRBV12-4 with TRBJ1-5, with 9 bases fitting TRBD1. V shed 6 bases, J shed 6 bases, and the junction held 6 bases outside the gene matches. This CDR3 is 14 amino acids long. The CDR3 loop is CASSLDRGGQPQHF. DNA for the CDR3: TGTGCCAGCAGCCTTGACAGGGGGGGTCAGCCCCAGCATTTT.

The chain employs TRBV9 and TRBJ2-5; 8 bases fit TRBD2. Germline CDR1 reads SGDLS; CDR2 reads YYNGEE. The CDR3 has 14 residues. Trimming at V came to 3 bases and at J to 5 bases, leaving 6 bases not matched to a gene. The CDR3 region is CASSARGGRETQYF. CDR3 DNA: TGTGCCAGCAGCGCCCGGGGCGGGAGGGAGACCCAGTACTTC.

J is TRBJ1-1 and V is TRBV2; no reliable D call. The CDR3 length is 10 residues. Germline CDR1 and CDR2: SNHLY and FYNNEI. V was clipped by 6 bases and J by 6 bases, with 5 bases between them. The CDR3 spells CASRVSEAFF. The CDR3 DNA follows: TGTGCCAGCAGAGTTTCTGAAGCTTTCTTT.